The 26 T cell receptor beta chains given below trace back to one sample, sequenced in a study of shared clonotypes between healthy human individuals. The data were produced by immunoSEQ multiplex PCR, yet TCRdb's version contains in-frame clones alone and is incomplete. The repertoire holds about 110,000 clones, around 65% seen once, with 24% in the top ten. Sequencing was done on a sample of memory CD8+ T cells sorted from blood. Subset: CD45RO+ cells pooled with CCR7-negative TemRA cells. These receptors all stem from a woman in her thirties in good health.

J is TRBJ1-2 and V is TRBV7-2; D gene unclear. The CDR3 is made up of 12 amino acids. Germline CDR1 is SGHTA and CDR2 is FQGNSA. Trimming removed 5 bases from V and 3 bases from J, with 7 bases in between. CDR3 protein: CASSGEYYGYTF. CDR3 DNA: TGTGCCAGCAGCGGGGAGTACTATGGCTACACCTTC.

The chain joins TRBV27 to TRBJ1-2; D is undetermined. The CDR3 consists of 14 residues. Trimming removed 4 bases from V and 1 base from J, with 10 bases in between. Germline CDR1 and CDR2: MNHEY and SMNVEV (reference sequence). The DNA for the CDR3 is TGTGCCAGCAGTTCCCTCGGGGTTAACTATGGCTACACCTTC. Translating it yields CASSSLGVNYGYTF.

The chain combines TRBV25-1 with TRBJ1-3; perhaps TRBD1 as D (6 bases). The CDR3 contains 16 residues. V lost 3 bases, J lost 4 bases, and 16 bases lay in between. Looked up from germline, CDR1 is MGHDK and CDR2 is SYGVNS. The CDR3 region is CASSELHRETGNTIYF. CDR3 sequence (DNA): TGTGCCAGCAGTGAGCTCCACAGGGAAACGGGAAACACCATATATTTT. Drawing the rest from reference TRBV25-1 and TRBJ1-3, the complete variable domain is EADIYQTPRYLVIGTGKKITLECSQTMGHDKMYWYQQDPGMELHLIHYSYGVNSTEKGDLSSESTVSRIRTEHFPLTLESARPSHTSQYLCASSELHRETGNTIYFGEGSWLTVV.

This clone was seen only a few times. The chain combines TRBV5-6 with TRBJ1-2; tentative D call: TRBD1 (6 bases). V shed 0 bases and J shed 4 bases, with 10 bases lying between them. CDR1 and CDR2 from the germline V gene are SGHDT and YYEEEE. This CDR3 has 14 amino acids. The DNA of the CDR3 is TGTGCCAGCAGCTTGGGCGGGGGCAGCTATGGCTACACCTTC. As protein: CASSLGGGSYGYTF. The full variable domain, completed using reference TRBV5-6 and TRBJ1-2, is DAGVTQSPTHLIKTRGQQVTLRCSPKSGHDTVSWYQQALGQGPQFIFQYYEEEERQRGNFPDRFSGHQFPNYSSELNVNALLLGDSALYLCASSLGGGSYGYTFGSGTRLTVV.

This clone has a count of ten or more. The chain employs TRBV25-1 and TRBJ2-7; the D is unclear. Germline values: CDR1 MGHDK, CDR2 SYGVNS. The CDR3 loop spans 13 amino acids. The ends were cut back, 7 bases at V and 0 bases at J, with 10 bases in the middle. DNA for the CDR3: TGTGCCAGCAAGGCCAAAAGCTCCTACGAGCAGTACTTC. Amino acids: CASKAKSSYEQYF.

The sample holds one count of this clone. The chain employs TRBV6-5 and TRBJ2-1, with TRBD2 as a possible D gene (6 bases). Trimming took off 2 bases at V and 10 bases at J, with 12 bases between the two ends. The CDR3 is 13 residues long. Germline CDR1 is MNHEY and CDR2 is SVGAGI. CDR3 in DNA: TGTGCCAGCAGTTACCCCGATGGACTAGAGCAGTTCTTC. Protein: CASSYPDGLEQFF.

Of note for this clone: The identical CDR3 is also encoded by other nucleotide sequences in the sample. The CDR3 reads CASSLSVNEQFF. For the CDR3, the DNA is TGTGCCAGCAGCTTGAGTGTCAATGAGCAGTTCTTC. The chain combines TRBV7-9 with TRBJ2-1; D gene unclear. This CDR3 has 12 residues. The ends were cut back, 3 bases at V and 6 bases at J, with 6 bases in the middle. The germline CDR1 and CDR2 sequences are SEHNR and FQNEAQ (reference sequence).

The chain is built from TRBV11-2 and TRBJ2-7; TRBD2 matches 7 bases. The CDR3 covers 15 residues. J was trimmed by 6 bases and V by 5 bases; bases with no gene match: 13. The germline gives CDR1 SGHAT, CDR2 FQNNGV. The CDR3 sequence is CASSRGESGVSEQYF. In DNA form, the CDR3 reads TGTGCCAGCAGCCGGGGGGAGTCGGGTGTGAGCGAGCAGTACTTC.

The gene calls are TRBV21-1 and TRBJ1-5. TRBV21-1 is an annotated pseudogene. The CDR3 is 18 residues long. CDR3 DNA sequence: TGTGCCAGCAGTCTAAATCCCTCCATACGGGGAATTAGGCAGCCCCAGCATTTT. Translating gives CASSLNPSIRGIRQPQHF.

The V gene is TRBV28, the J gene TRBJ2-3, with TRBD2 matching 8 bases. This CDR3 is built from 15 residues. In germline, CDR1 is MDHEN, CDR2 SYDVKM. J was trimmed by 3 bases and V by 4 bases; bases with no gene match: 6. In DNA, the CDR3 is TGTGCCAGCAGTTCAGGTAGCGGGACGACAGATACGCAGTATTTT. Encoded protein: CASSSGSGTTDTQYF. The full variable domain, completed using reference TRBV28 and TRBJ2-3, is DVKVTQSSRYLVKRTGEKVFLECVQDMDHENMFWYRQDPGLGLRLIYFSYDVKMKEKGDIPEGYSVSREKKERFSLILESASTNQTSMYLCASSSGSGTTDTQYFGPGTRLTVL.

The genes are TRBV19 and TRBJ1-5; D possibly corresponds to TRBD1 (5 bases). The CDR3 consists of 14 residues. CDR1 and CDR2 (germline): LNHDA, SQIVND (reference sequence). V dropped 1 base and J dropped 7 bases, with 11 bases sitting between them. CDR3 bases: TGTGCCAGTAGTATAGGGGGCCGGGGGCAGCCCCAGCATTTT. It specifies CASSIGGRGQPQHF.

The chain carries TRBV29-1 and TRBJ2-5, with D perhaps given as TRBD1 or TRBD2 (5 bases each). The DNA end is a closer match to TRBJ2-7, so the J assignment may be wrong. The CDR3 consists of 15 residues. Germline CDR1 SQVTM, CDR2 ANQGSEA. DNA for the CDR3: TGCAGCGTTGAGATCCCGGGGCGCCAAGAATACGAGCAGTACTTC. Translating gives CSVEIPGRQEYEQYF.

This clone appeared a few times. The V and J genes are TRBV28 and TRBJ2-6, with D perhaps matching TRBD1 (6 bases). The CDR3 extends over 16 amino acids. The ends were cut back, 5 bases at V and 1 base at J, with 12 bases in the middle. Germline CDR1 is MDHEN and CDR2 is SYDVKM. The CDR3: CASSPGESSGANVLTF. CDR3 in DNA: TGTGCCAGCAGTCCAGGGGAATCATCTGGGGCCAACGTCCTGACTTTC.

This rearrangement joins TRBV29-1 to TRBJ2-7; weak D call: TRBD2 (5 bases). The V end lost 2 bases, the J end lost 2 bases, and 16 bases lay between the germline ends. Germline V CDR1 and CDR2: SQVTM, ANQGSEA. The length of the CDR3 is 15 residues. CDR3 residues: CSVELGERGPYEQYF. The CDR3 nucleotides are TGCAGCGTTGAATTGGGAGAAAGAGGCCCCTACGAGCAGTACTTC.

This clone was counted once. This chain uses TRBV28 with TRBJ1-1, with D possibly TRBD1 on 5 matching bases. Trimming left V 0 bases short and J 1 base short, with 15 bases between. The germline V gene encodes CDR1 MDHEN and CDR2 SYDVKM. The CDR3 length is 17 residues. The DNA for the CDR3 is TGTGCCAGCAGTTTATGCGTGAGGGGATTGGGGAACACTGAAGCTTTCTTT. This encodes CASSLCVRGLGNTEAFF.

This chain links TRBV5-1 with TRBJ2-3; unclear D gene. The CDR3 sequence is 13 residues long. Germline CDR1 reads SGHRS; CDR2 reads YFSETQ. Trimming cost V 2 bases and J 5 bases, with 9 bases left between them. The CDR3 DNA sequence: TGCGCCAGCAGCTTTTTCCCGGTAGATACGCAGTATTTT. Amino acids: CASSFFPVDTQYF.

The chain uses TRBV28 and TRBJ1-2, with 9 bases fitting TRBD1. The CDR3 covers 16 residues. Germline loops: CDR1 MDHEN, CDR2 SYDVKM. The ends lost 5 bases at V and 4 bases at J; junction bases unmatched: 11. The CDR3 sequence: CASSLRGTGSVYGYTF. CDR3 coding DNA: TGTGCCAGCAGTCTGCGAGGGACAGGGAGTGTCTATGGCTACACCTTC.

The chain's CDR3 is CASSERETYEQYF. The CDR3 nucleotides read TGTGCCAGCTCAGAGCGGGAGACCTACGAGCAGTACTTC. The genes are TRBV7-6 and TRBJ2-7, with TRBD2 matching over 8 bases. CDR3 length equals 13 residues. After removal of 8 bases from V and 2 bases from J, the junction contained 5 bases not matched to a gene. Germline V gene lookup returns CDR1 SGHVS and CDR2 FNYEAQ.

The rearrangement uses TRBV13 and TRBJ1-6; 8 nucleotides line up with TRBD1. Germline CDR1 reads PRHDT; CDR2 reads FYEKMQ (reference sequence). V shed 5 bases, J shed 9 bases, and the junction held 15 bases outside the gene matches. There are 17 residues in the CDR3. The CDR3 region has the DNA TGTGCCAGCAGCATATCCCAGTGGGACAGGCAGATTTCACCCCTCCACTTT. It specifies CASSISQWDRQISPLHF.

This chain uses TRBV27 with TRBJ2-5; a possible D gene is TRBD2 (5 bases). Trimming removed 11 bases at V and 5 bases at J, with 21 bases between. The CDR3 covers 14 residues. CDR1 and CDR2 from the germline V gene are MNHEY and SMNVEV (reference sequence). The CDR3, as DNA: TGTGCCTCAAAGGAGCCTAGCAAGATGGAGACCCAGTACTTC. Translation gives CASKEPSKMETQYF.

V gene TRBV30 combines with J gene TRBJ2-1; D is ambiguous. The CDR3 runs to 11 residues. Per germline, CDR1 GTSNPN and CDR2 SVGIG (reference sequence). Trimming left V 6 bases short and J 5 bases short, with 8 bases between. This CDR3 reads CACKKNNEQFF. For the CDR3, the DNA is TGTGCCTGTAAAAAAAACAATGAGCAGTTCTTC.

The genes are TRBV28 and TRBJ1-3, with TRBD1 matching over 9 bases. CDR1 and CDR2 from the germline V gene are MDHEN and SYDVKM. CDR3 length: 15 amino acids. Trimming took 5 bases from V and 7 from J; bases not matched to a gene: 9. This CDR3 is CASSARTGVPNTIYF. The CDR3 nucleotides are TGTGCCAGCAGTGCTAGGACAGGGGTTCCTAACACCATATATTTT.

The chain is built from TRBV25-1 and TRBJ2-1; 9 nucleotides agree with TRBD2. Unmatched junction bases numbered 14, after V lost 8 bases and J lost 9 bases. The germline gives CDR1 MGHDK, CDR2 SYGVNS. The CDR3 contains 15 residues. The CDR3 spells CASAGVSGSFSEQFF. The CDR3 coding sequence is TGTGCCAGCGCGGGGGTTAGCGGGAGTTTTAGTGAGCAGTTCTTC. Full variable domain (missing parts from reference TRBV25-1 and TRBJ2-1): EADIYQTPRYLVIGTGKKITLECSQTMGHDKMYWYQQDPGMELHLIHYSYGVNSTEKGDLSSESTVSRIRTEHFPLTLESARPSHTSQYLCASAGVSGSFSEQFFGPGTRLTVL.

This clone came up once. The chain uses TRBV5-1 and TRBJ2-7; 10 nucleotides align to TRBD1. CDR3 length: 15 amino acids. Germline loops: CDR1 SGHRS, CDR2 YFSETQ. Trimming removed 5 bases from V and 3 bases from J; junction bases left unmatched: 8. The DNA of the CDR3 is TGCGCCAGCAGGATAGACAGGGGGCCAAACTACGAGCAGTACTTC. Translation: CASRIDRGPNYEQYF.

The rearrangement joins TRBV28 to TRBJ1-5; no clear D gene. Germline lookup yields CDR1 MDHEN and CDR2 SYDVKM. The CDR3 length is 12 residues. Trimming cost V 3 bases and J 7 bases, with 7 bases left between them. The CDR3 spells CASSFMEQPQHF. CDR3 coding DNA: TGTGCCAGCAGTTTTATGGAACAGCCCCAGCATTTT.

About this clone itself: Being one base from a much bigger clone, this may be a read error. The chain employs TRBV5-1 and TRBJ2-5, with unresolved D. In germline, CDR1 is SGHRS, CDR2 YFSETQ. This CDR3 is 13 amino acids long. The CDR3 sequence: CASSFPEQETPYF. In DNA, the CDR3 is TGCGCCAGCAGCTTTCCGGAACAAGAGACCCCGTACTTC.